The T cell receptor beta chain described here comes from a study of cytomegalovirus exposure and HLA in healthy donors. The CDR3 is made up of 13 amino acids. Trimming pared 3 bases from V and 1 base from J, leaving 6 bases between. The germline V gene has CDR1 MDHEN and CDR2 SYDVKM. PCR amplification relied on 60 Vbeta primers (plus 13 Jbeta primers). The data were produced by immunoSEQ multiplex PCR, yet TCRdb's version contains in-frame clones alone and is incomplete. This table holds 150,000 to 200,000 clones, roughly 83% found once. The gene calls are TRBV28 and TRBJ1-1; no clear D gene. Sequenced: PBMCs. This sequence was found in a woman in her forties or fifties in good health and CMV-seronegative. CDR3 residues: CASSFLPNTEAFF. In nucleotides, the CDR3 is TGTGCCAGCAGTTTCCTCCCGAACACTGAAGCTTTCTTT.